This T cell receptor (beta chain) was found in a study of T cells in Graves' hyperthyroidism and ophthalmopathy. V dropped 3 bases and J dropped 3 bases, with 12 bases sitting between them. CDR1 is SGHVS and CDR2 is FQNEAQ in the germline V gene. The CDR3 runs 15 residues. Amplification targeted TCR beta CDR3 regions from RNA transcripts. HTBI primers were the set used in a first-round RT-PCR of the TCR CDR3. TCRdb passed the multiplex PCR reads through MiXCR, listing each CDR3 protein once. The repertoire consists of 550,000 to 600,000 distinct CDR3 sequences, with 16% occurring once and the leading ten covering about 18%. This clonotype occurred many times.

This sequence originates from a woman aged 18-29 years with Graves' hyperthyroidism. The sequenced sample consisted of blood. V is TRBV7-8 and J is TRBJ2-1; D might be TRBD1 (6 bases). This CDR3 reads CASSFNLGGYNEQFF. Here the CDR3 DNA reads TGTGCCAGCAGCTTTAATCTAGGGGGCTACAATGAGCAGTTCTTC. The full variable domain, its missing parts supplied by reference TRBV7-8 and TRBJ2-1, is GAGVSQSPRYKVAKRGQDVALRCDPISGHVSLFWYQQALGQGPEFLTYFQNEAQLDKSGLPSDRFFAERPEGSVSTLKIQRTQQEDSAVYLCASSFNLGGYNEQFFGPGTRLTVL.